This entry lists 7 T cell receptor beta chains sequenced from one sample in a study of OX40 agonist ivuxolimab in advanced cancers. Profiling relied on immunoSEQ multiplex PCR, and the TCRdb table lists in-frame clones only, not all of them. The sample holds around 60,000 clones; about 89% are singletons and the top ten take 1.5% to 2%. The material was CD4+ or CD8+ T cells sorted from blood, obtained in a trial of the OX40 agonist ivuxolimab. The source of these receptors is an adult with an advanced solid tumor such as melanoma, head and neck, liver or kidney cancer.

The chain links TRBV27 to TRBJ2-3, with a tentative D call TRBD1 (6 bases). V was cut by 1 base and J by 4 bases, with 12 bases left in between. This CDR3 has 15 residues. Germline loops: CDR1 MNHEY, CDR2 SMNVEV (reference sequence). CDR3 in DNA: TGTGCCAGCAGTTTATACAGGGAACCCCCAGATACGCAGTATTTT. Protein product: CASSLYREPPDTQYF.

The V gene is TRBV13, the J gene TRBJ2-7; TRBD1 agrees at 8 bases. This CDR3 spans 14 amino acids. In germline, CDR1 is PRHDT, CDR2 FYEKMQ (reference sequence). Trimming at V came to 6 bases and at J to 5 bases, leaving 9 bases not matched to a gene. This chain's CDR3 is CASSRQGIFHEQYF. The CDR3 nucleotides read TGTGCCAGCAGTCGACAGGGGATCTTCCACGAGCAGTACTTC.

The V call is TRBV2, the J call TRBJ2-2; D remains ambiguous. The CDR3 is 12 residues long. Germline assignment: CDR1 SNHLY and CDR2 FYNNEI. Trimming took off 4 bases at V and 6 bases at J, with 6 bases between the two ends. In nucleotides, the CDR3 is TGTGCCAGCAGTGTTCAGGCCGGGGAGCTGTTTTTT. It yields the protein CASSVQAGELFF.

This clone has more than one count but fewer than ten. The V gene is TRBV4-2, the J gene TRBJ2-3; TRBD1 is a possible D gene (6 bases). Per the germline V gene, CDR1 is LGHNA and CDR2 is YNFKEQ. V was pared by 0 bases and J by 2 bases, with 9 bases between. CDR3 length: 15 amino acids. The CDR3 loop reads CASSQEGQVTDTQYF. DNA of the CDR3: TGTGCCAGCAGCCAAGAGGGACAAGTCACAGATACGCAGTATTTT.

The chain employs TRBV5-8 and TRBJ2-5; D gene ambiguous. Germline CDR1 and CDR2: SGHTS and YDEGEE. V lost 2 bases and J lost 2, with 16 bases in between. The CDR3 has 16 amino acids. CDR3 region: CASSLKETAIQETQYF. For the CDR3, the DNA is TGTGCCAGCAGCTTAAAAGAGACGGCGATACAAGAGACCCAGTACTTC.

The chain couples TRBV6-1 to TRBJ2-2, with D unclear. The CDR3 consists of 13 residues. V dropped 3 bases and J dropped 5 bases, with 7 bases sitting between them. CDR1 is MNHNS and CDR2 is SASEGT in the germline V gene. In DNA, the CDR3 is TGTGCCAGCAGTGACCTGAGAACCGGGGAGCTGTTTTTT. This codes for CASSDLRTGELFF.

The V and J genes are TRBV28 and TRBJ2-7; D gene uncertain. The CDR3 covers 13 residues. V dropped 4 bases and J dropped 3 bases, with 10 bases sitting between them. Germline values: CDR1 MDHEN, CDR2 SYDVKM. CDR3 nucleotides: TGTGCCAGCAGTTACGCATTACACTACGAGCAGTACTTC. It is translated as CASSYALHYEQYF.